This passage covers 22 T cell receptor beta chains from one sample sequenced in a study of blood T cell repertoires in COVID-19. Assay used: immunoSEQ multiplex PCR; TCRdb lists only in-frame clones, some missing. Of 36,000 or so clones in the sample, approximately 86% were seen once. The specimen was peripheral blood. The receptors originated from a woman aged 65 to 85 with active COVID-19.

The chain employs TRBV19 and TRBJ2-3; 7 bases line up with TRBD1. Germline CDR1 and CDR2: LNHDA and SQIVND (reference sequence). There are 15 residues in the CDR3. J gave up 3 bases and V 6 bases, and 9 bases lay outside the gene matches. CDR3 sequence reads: CASRQGGRGTDTQYF. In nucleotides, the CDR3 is TGTGCCAGTAGGCAGGGTGGCAGGGGGACAGATACGCAGTATTTT.

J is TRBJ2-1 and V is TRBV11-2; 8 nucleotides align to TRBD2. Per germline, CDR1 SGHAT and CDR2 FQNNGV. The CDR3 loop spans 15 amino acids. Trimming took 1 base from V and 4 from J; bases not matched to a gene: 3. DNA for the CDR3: TGTGCCAGCAGCTTAGTCGGGGGGGTTTACAATGAGCAGTTCTTC. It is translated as CASSLVGGVYNEQFF.

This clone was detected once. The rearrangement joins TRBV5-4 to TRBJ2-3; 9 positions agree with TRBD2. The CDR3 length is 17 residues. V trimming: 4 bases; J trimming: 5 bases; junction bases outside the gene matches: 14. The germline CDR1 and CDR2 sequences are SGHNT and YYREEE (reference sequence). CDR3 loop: CASSTYPAGGLLDTQYF. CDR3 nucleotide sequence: TGTGCCAGCAGCACGTACCCTGCGGGGGGGTTGCTAGATACGCAGTATTTT.

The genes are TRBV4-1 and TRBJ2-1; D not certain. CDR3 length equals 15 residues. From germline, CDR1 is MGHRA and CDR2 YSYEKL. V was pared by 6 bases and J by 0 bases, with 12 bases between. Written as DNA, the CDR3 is TGCGCCAGCAGGTCCCAGTCAATCTCCTACAATGAGCAGTTCTTC. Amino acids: CASRSQSISYNEQFF.

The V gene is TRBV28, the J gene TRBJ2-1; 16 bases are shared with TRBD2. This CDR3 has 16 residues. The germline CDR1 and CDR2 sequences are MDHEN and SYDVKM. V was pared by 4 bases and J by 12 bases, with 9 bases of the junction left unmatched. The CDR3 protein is CASSSGGTSGGEGQFF. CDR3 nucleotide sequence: TGTGCCAGCAGTTCAGGCGGGACTAGCGGGGGGGAAGGGCAGTTCTTC.

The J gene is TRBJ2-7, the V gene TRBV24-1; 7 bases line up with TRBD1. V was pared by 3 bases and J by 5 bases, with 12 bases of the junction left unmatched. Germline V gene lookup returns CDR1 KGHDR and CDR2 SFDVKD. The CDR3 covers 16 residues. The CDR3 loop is CATSDPRGLQGNEQYF. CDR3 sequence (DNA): TGTGCCACCAGTGATCCGAGGGGCCTACAGGGGAACGAGCAGTACTTC.

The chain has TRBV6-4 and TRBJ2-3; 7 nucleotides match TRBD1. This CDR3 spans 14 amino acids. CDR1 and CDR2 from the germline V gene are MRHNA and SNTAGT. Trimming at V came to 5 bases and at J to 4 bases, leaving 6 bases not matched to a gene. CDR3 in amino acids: CASSSLGGADTQYF. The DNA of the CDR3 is TGTGCCAGCAGTAGCCTAGGGGGCGCAGATACGCAGTATTTT.

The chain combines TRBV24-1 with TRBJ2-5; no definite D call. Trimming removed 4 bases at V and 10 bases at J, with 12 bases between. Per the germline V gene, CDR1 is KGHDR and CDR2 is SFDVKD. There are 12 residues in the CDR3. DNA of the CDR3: TGTGCCACCAGTGACCGGTCGACACGCCAGTACTTC. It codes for CATSDRSTRQYF.

Here the CDR3 reads CASSGPTSGGRADTQYF. The DNA for the CDR3 is TGTGCCAGCAGTGGACCTACTAGCGGGGGGAGGGCAGATACGCAGTATTTT. The chain combines TRBV2 with TRBJ2-3; TRBD2 matches 12 bases. CDR3 length: 17 amino acids. Trimming took 4 bases from V and 4 from J; bases not matched to a gene: 9. Germline V lookup: CDR1 SNHLY, CDR2 FYNNEI.

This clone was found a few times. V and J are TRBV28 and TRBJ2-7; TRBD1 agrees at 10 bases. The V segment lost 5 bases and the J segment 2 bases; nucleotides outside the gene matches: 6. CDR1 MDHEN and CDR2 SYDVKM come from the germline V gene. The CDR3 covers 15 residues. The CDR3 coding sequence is TGTGCCAGCAGTCCTGGACAGGGGGGGACCTACGAGCAGTACTTC. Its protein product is CASSPGQGGTYEQYF.

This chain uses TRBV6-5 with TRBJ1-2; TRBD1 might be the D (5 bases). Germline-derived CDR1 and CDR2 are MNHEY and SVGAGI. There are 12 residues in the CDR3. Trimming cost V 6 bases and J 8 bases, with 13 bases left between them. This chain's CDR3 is CASRKDRLGYTF. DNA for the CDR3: TGTGCCAGCAGAAAAGACAGATTAGGCTACACCTTC.

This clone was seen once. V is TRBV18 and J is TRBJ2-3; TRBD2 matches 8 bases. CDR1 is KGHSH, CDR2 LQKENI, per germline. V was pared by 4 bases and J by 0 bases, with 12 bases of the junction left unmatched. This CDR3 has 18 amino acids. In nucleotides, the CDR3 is TGTGCCAGCTCACTCAGCGGGGGCCCAATACTTAGCACAGATACGCAGTATTTT. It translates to CASSLSGGPILSTDTQYF.

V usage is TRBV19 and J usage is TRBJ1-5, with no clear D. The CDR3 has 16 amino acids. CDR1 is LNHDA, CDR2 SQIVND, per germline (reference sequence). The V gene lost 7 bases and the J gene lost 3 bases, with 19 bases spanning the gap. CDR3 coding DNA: TGTGCCAGTACGCGCGGCGGTGGCAGAGACAATCAGCCCCAGCATTTT. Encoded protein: CASTRGGGRDNQPQHF. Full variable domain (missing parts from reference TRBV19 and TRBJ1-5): DGGITQSPKYLFRKEGQNVTLSCEQNLNHDAMYWYRQDPGQGLRLIYYSQIVNDFQKGDIAEGYSVSREKKESFPLTVTSAQKNPTAFYLCASTRGGGRDNQPQHFGDGTRLSIL.

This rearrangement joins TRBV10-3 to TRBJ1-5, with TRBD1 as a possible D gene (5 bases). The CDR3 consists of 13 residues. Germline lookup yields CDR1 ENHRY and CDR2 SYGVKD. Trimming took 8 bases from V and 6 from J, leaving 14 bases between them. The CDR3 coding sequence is TGTGCCATCTCAGCGGGGGACGGTCAGCCCCAGCATTTT. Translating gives CAISAGDGQPQHF.

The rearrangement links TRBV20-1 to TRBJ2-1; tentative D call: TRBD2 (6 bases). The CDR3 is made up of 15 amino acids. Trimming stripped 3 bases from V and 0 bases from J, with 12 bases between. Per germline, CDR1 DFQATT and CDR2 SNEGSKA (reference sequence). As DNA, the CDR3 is TGCAGTGCTAGTGGGAGGTCCTTCTCCTACAATGAGCAGTTCTTC. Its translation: CSASGRSFSYNEQFF.

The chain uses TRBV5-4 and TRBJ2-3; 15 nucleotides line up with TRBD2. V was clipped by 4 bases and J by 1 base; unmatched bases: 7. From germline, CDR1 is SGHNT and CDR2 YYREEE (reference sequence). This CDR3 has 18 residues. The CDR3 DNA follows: TGTGCCAGCAGCCGGACTAGCGGGGGGGCCGGGGGCACAGATACGCAGTATTTT. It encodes CASSRTSGGAGGTDTQYF.

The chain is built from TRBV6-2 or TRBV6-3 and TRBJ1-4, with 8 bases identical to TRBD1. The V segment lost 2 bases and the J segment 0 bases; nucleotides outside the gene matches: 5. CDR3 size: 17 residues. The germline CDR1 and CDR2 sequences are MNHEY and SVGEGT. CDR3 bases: TGTGCCAGCAGTTACGGGACAGGCTCAGCAACTAATGAAAAACTGTTTTTT. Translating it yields CASSYGTGSATNEKLFF.

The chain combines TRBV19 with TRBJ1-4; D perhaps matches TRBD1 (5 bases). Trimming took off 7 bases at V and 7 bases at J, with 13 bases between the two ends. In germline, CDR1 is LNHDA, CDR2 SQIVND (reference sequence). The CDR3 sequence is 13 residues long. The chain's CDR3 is CASTDQGIEKLFF. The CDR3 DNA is TGTGCCAGTACCGACCAGGGTATTGAAAAACTGTTTTTT.

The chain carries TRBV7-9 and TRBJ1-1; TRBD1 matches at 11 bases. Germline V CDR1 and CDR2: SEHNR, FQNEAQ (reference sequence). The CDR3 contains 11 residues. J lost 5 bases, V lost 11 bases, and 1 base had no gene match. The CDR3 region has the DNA TGTGCCGGGACAGGGGGGACTGAAGCTTTCTTT. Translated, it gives CAGTGGTEAFF. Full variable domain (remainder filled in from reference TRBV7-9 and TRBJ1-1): DTGVSQNPRHKITKRGQNVTFRCDPISEHNRLYWYRQTLGQGPEFLTYFQNEAQLEKSRLLSDRFSAERPKGSFSTLEIQRTEQGDSAMYLCAGTGGTEAFFGQGTRLTVV.

The CDR3 nucleotides are TGTGCCAGCAGCCCTCGACTAGCGGGAAACAATGAGCAGTTCTTC. It is translated as CASSPRLAGNNEQFF. The rearrangement joins TRBV7-2 to TRBJ2-1; TRBD2 matches at 11 bases. V lost 5 bases to trimming and J lost 5 bases; unmatched junction nucleotides: 5. Looked up from germline, CDR1 is SGHTA and CDR2 is FQGNSA. The CDR3 is 15 amino acids.

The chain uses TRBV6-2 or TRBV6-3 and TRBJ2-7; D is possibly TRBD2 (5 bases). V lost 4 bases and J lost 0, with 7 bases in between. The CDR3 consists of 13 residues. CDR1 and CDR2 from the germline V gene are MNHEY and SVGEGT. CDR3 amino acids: CASSLGSSYEQYF. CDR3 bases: TGTGCCAGCAGTTTAGGGAGCTCCTACGAGCAGTACTTC.

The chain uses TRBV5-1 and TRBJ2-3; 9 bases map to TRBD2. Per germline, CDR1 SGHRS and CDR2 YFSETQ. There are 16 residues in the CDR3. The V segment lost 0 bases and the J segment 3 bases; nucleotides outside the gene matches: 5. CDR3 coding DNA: TGCGCCAGCAGCTTGGCAGCGGGGGGCGGAACAGATACGCAGTATTTT. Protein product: CASSLAAGGGTDTQYF.